The source of this T cell receptor (beta chain) is a study of OX40 agonist ivuxolimab in advanced cancers. Study as a whole: The patients got ivuxolimab, which is an agonistic anti-OX40 (CD134) antibody. Hepatocellular carcinoma, melanoma, renal cell or head and neck cancer was diagnosed in the dose-escalation patients. Among those enrolled, mean age was about 63 years (range roughly 20 to 80) and less than 90% were male. Study-wide findings and caveats: The study found that CD8+ T cells averaged more expanded clones than CD4+.

The CDR3 is 14 amino acids. CDR1 is MNHNS and CDR2 is SASEGT in the germline V gene. Trimming cost V 7 bases and J 5 bases; bases outside gene matches: 8. Measured with immunoSEQ multiplex PCR; TCRdb has only the in-frame clones, and not every one. The profile shows tens of thousands of clones, less than 85% of them singletons. For this clone: The target antigen is unknown.

The chain is built from TRBV6-1 and TRBJ2-7, with TRBD1 matching over 10 bases. The sequencing used CD4+ or CD8+ T cells sorted from blood, collected in a trial of the OX40 agonist ivuxolimab. The receptor comes from an adult with an advanced solid tumor such as melanoma, head and neck, liver or kidney cancer. In DNA, the CDR3 is TGTGCCAGCAATCCGGGACAGGGGATCAACGAGCAGTACTTC. Encoded protein: CASNPGQGINEQYF.